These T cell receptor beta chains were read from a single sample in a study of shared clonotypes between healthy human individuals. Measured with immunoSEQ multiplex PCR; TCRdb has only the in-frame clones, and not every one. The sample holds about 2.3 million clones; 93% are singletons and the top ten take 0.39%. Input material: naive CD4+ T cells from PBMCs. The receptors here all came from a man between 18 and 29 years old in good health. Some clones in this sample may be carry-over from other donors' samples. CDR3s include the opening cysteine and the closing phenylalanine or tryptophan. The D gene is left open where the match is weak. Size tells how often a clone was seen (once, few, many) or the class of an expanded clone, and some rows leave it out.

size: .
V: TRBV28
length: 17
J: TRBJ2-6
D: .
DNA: TGTGCCAGCAGTTCACCAGGGTTCCCCTCCGATCCTGGCGTCCTGACTTTC
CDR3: CASSSPGFPSDPGVLTF

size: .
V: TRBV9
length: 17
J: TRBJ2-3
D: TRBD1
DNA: TGTGCCAGCAGCGTAGCCCCGACAGGGAAGGGGACAGATACGCAGTATTTT
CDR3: CASSVAPTGKGTDTQYF

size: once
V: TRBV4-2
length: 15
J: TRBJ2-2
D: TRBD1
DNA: TGTGCCAGCAGCCCAGACAGGGGGCGGACCGGGGAGCTGTTTTTT
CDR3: CASSPDRGRTGELFF

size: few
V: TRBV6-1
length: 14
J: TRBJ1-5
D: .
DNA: TGTGCCAGCAGTGAAGGGCGGGCCCCTCAGCCCCAGCATTTT
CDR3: CASSEGRAPQPQHF

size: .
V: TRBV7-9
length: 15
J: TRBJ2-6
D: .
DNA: TGTGCCAGCAGCTTGGGGTCTTCTGGGGCCAACGTCCTGACTTTC
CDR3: CASSLGSSGANVLTF

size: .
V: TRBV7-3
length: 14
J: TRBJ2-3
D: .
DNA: TGTGCCAGCTCCGCAGGGAGTAGCACAGATACGCAGTATTTT
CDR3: CASSAGSSTDTQYF

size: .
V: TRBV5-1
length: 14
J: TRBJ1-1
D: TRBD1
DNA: TGCGCCAGCAGTCGAACGACAGGGGGCACTGAAGCTTTCTTT
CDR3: CASSRTTGGTEAFF

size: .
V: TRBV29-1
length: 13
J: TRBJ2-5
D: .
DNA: TGCAGCGTTTTGAGTACAGGGAGGGAGACCCAGTACTTC
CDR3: CSVLSTGRETQYF

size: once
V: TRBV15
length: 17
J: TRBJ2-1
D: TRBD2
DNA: TGTGCCACCAGCAGATCAGGGGGGCTAGCGGGAGACAATGAGCAGTTCTTC
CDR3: CATSRSGGLAGDNEQFF

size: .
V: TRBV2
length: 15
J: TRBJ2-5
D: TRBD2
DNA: TGTGCCAGCAGTGTCGCGGGAGCCTCTCAAGAGACCCAGTACTTC
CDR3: CASSVAGASQETQYF

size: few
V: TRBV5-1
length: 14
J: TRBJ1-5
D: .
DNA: TGCGCCAGCAGACTGGACAGCGACAATCAGCCCCAGCATTTT
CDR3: CASRLDSDNQPQHF

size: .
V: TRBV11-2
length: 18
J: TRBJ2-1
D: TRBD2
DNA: TGTGCCAGCAGCTTATTGGGTGTCGGACTAGCAGGTCCCAATGAGCAGTTCTTC
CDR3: CASSLLGVGLAGPNEQFF

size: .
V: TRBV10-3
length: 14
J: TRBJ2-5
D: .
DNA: TGTGCCATCAGTGAGTCTGGAAAACAAGAGACCCAGTACTTC
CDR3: CAISESGKQETQYF

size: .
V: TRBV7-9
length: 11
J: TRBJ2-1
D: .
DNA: TGTGCCAGCAGCTCCCTCGGTGGGCAGTTCTTC
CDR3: CASSSLGGQFF

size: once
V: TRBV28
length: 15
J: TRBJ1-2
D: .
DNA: TGTGCCAGCAGTTCCCCTCAGGAAACTAACTATGGCTACACCTTC
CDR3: CASSSPQETNYGYTF

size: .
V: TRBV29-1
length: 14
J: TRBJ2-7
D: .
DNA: TGCAGCGTTGTAGCTATTACCAACTCCTACGAGCAGTACTTC
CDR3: CSVVAITNSYEQYF

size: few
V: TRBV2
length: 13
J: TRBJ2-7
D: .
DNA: TGTGCCAGCAGTGGACCTGGTTCCTACGAGCAGTACTTC
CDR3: CASSGPGSYEQYF

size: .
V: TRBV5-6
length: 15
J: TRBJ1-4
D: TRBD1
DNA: TGTGCCAGCAGCCCCCTGACAGGGCGGAATGAAAAACTGTTTTTT
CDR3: CASSPLTGRNEKLFF

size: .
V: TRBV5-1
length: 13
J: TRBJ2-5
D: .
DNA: TGCGCCAGCAGCTCCGGGGACCAAGAGACCCAGTACTTC
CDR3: CASSSGDQETQYF

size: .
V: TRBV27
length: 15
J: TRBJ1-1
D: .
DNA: TGTGCCAGCAGCCCATTTGGGAGTTTGGGCACTGAAGCTTTCTTT
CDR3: CASSPFGSLGTEAFF

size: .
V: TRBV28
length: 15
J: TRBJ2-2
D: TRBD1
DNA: TGTGCCAGCAGTCCCCCTAGGGGGCACACCGGGGAGCTGTTTTTT
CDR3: CASSPPRGHTGELFF

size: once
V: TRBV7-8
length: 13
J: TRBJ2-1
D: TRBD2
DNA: TGTGCCAGCAGCCGACTAGCGGGAGATGAGCAGTTCTTC
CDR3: CASSRLAGDEQFF

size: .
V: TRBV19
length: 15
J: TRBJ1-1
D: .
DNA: TGTGCCAGTAGTATAGGTGGCCAGGTGAACACTGAAGCTTTCTTT
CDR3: CASSIGGQVNTEAFF

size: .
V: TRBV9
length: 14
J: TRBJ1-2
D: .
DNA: TGTGCCAGCAGCTTCCGCGGGGACGACTATGGCTACACCTTC
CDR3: CASSFRGDDYGYTF

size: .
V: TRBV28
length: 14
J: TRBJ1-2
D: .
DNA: TGTGCCAGCAGTACCAACGGTTTTGACTATGGCTACACCTTC
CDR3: CASSTNGFDYGYTF

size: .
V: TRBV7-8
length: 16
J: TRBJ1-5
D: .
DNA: TGTGCCAGCAGCTTAGCTCCCACCGGGCCAAAGCAGCCCCAGCATTTT
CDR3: CASSLAPTGPKQPQHF

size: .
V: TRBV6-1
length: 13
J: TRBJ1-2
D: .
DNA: TGTGCCAGCAGTGAAGGGACAGTCTATGGCTACACCTTC
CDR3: CASSEGTVYGYTF

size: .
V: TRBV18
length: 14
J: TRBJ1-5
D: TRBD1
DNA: TGTGCCAGCTCACTGGTCCAGGGGGATCAGCCCCAGCATTTT
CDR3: CASSLVQGDQPQHF

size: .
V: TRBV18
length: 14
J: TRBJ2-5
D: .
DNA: TGTGCCAGCTCACCCGGGACTGCCCAAGAGACCCAGTACTTC
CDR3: CASSPGTAQETQYF

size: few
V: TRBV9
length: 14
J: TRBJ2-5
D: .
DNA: TGTGCCAGCAGCCTATCCTCCTCCCAAGAGACCCAGTACTTC
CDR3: CASSLSSSQETQYF

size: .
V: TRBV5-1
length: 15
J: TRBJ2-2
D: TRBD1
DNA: TGCGCCAGCCGCCTGGACAGGGGGCTTGGCGGGGAGCTGTTTTTT
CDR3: CASRLDRGLGGELFF

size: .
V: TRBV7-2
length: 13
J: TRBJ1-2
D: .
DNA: TGTGCCAGCAGCTTAGGGCATTTCCAGGGCTACACCTTC
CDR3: CASSLGHFQGYTF

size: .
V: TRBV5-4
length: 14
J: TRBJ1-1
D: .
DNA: TGTGCCAGCAGCTTGGAAGGTACGAACACTGAAGCTTTCTTT
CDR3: CASSLEGTNTEAFF

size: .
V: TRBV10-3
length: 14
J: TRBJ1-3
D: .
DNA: TGTGCCTCGAGGGAGGGGTCGGCTGGAAACACCATATATTTT
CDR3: CASREGSAGNTIYF